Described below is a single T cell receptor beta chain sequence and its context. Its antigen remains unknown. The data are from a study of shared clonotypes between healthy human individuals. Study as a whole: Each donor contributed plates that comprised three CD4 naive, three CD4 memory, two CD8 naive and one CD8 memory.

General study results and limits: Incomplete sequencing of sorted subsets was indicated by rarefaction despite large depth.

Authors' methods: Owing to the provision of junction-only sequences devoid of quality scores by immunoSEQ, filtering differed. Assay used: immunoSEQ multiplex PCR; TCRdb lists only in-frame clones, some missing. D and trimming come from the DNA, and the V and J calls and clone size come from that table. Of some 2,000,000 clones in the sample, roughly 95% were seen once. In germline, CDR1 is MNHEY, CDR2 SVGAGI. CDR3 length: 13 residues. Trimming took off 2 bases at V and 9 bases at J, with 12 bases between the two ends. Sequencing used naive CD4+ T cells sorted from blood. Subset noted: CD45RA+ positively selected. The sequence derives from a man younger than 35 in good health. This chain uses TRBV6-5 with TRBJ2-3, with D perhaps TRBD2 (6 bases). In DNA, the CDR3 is TGTGCCAGCAGTTACCCCGGGAGCGGGACGCAGTATTTT. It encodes CASSYPGSGTQYF.